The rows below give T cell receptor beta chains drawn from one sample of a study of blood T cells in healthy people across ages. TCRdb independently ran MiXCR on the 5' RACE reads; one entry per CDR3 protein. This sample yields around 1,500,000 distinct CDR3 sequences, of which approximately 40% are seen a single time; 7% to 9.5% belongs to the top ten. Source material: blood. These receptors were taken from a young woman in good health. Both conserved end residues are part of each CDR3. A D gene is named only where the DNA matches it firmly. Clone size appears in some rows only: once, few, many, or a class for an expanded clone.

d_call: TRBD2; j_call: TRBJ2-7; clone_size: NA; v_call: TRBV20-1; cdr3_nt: TGCAGTGCTAAGCCTAGCGGGGGTTACAAGGAGCAGTACTTC; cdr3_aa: CSAKPSGGYKEQYF
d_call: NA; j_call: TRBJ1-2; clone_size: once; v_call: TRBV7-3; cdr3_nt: TGTGCCAGCGGGGCAGGGACTTATGGCTACACCTTC; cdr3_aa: CASGAGTYGYTF
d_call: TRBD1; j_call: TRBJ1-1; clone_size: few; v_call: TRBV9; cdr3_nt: TGTGCCAGCAGCGTAACAGGGGGCGCTTCTGAAGCTTTCTTT; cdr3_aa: CASSVTGGASEAFF
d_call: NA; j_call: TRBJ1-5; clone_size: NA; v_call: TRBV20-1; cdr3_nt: TGCAGTGCCAACGCGGGGGGCCGTATGCTTAGTCAGCCCCAGCATTTT; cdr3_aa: CSANAGGRMLSQPQHF
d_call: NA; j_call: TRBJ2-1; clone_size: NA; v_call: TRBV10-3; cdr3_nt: TGTGCCATCAGTGATGGAAGAGATGAGCAGTTCTTC; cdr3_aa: CAISDGRDEQFF
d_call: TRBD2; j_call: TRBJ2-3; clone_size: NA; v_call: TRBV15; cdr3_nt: TGTGCCACCAGCAGGGGACTAACGTCCGCTGATACGCAGTATTTT; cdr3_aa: CATSRGLTSADTQYF
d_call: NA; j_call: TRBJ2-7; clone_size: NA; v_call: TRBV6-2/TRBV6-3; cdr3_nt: TGTGCCAGCAGTTCCAACAGGGCTGGAGTCTACAATGAGCAGTACTTC; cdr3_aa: CASSSNRAGVYNEQYF
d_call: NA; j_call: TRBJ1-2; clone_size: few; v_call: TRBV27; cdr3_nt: TGTGCCAGCAGTTTAGAGGGGGTAAATAACTATGGCTACACCTTC; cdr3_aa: CASSLEGVNNYGYTF
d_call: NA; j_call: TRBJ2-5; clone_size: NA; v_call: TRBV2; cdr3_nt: TGTGCCAGCAGTGTCCTGATGGAAGAGACCCAGTACTTC; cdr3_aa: CASSVLMEETQYF
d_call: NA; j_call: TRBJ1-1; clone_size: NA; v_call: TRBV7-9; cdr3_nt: TGTGCCAGCAGCTTAGGAGGGCCGACCGTGAACACTGAAGCTTTCTTT; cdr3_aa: CASSLGGPTVNTEAFF
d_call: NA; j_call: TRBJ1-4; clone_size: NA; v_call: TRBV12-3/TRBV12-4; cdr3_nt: TGTGCCAGCCTGGCAGGGGCTAATGAAAAACTGTTTTTT; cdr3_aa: CASLAGANEKLFF
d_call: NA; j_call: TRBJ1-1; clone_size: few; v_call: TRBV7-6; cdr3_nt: TGTGCCAGCAGCTTGGGTGAGGGGCCAGCGTCTGAAGCTTTCTTT; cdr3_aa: CASSLGEGPASEAFF
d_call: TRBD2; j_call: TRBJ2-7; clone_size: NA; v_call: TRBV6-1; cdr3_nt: TGTGCCAGCAGTCCGCTCGATGAAAGCGGGAGACCCTACGAGCAGTACTTC; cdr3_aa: CASSPLDESGRPYEQYF
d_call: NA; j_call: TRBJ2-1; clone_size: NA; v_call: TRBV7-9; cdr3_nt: TGTGCCAGCAGCTTATTTGGGACCGATGAGCAGTTCTTC; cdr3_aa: CASSLFGTDEQFF
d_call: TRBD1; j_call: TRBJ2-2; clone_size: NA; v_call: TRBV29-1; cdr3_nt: TGCAGCGCTCAAACCGGGACAGGATCGAGCACCGGGGAGCTGTTTTTT; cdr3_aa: CSAQTGTGSSTGELFF
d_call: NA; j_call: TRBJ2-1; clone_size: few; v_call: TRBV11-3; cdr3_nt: TGTGCCAGCAGCAGAACGACAGGAAACCCCTACAATGAGCAGTTCTTC; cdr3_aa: CASSRTTGNPYNEQFF
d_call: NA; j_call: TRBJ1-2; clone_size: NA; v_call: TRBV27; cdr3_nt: TGTGCCAGCAGTAGCTCGTCGGGATCCTATGGCTACACCTTC; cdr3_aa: CASSSSSGSYGYTF
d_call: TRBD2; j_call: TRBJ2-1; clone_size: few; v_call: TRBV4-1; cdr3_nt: TGCGCCAGCAGCCAAGTAAAAGGAGCGGGGTCCCTTGGGGGCAATGAGCAGTTCTTC; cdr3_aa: CASSQVKGAGSLGGNEQFF
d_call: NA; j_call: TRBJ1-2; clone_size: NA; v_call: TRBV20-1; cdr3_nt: TGCAGTGCTAGAGATTCGAGGCACCTCAACTATGGCTACACCTTC; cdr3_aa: CSARDSRHLNYGYTF
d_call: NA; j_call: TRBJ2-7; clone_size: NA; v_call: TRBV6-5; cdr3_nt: TGTGCCAGCAGTTATCTGACAGGACGGTCTCACGAGCAGTACTTC; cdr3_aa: CASSYLTGRSHEQYF
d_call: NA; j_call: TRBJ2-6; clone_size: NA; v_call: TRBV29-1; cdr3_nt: TGCAGCGTCGCGGGGGACACCGGGGCCAACGTCCTGACTTTC; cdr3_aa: CSVAGDTGANVLTF
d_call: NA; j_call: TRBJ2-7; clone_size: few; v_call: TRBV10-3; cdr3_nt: TGTGCCATCAGCCGATTTTCGGAGGGCCAATCCTACGAGCAGTACTTC; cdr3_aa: CAISRFSEGQSYEQYF
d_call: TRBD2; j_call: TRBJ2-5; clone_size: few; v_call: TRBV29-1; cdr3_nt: TGCAGCGTTCCTCGACTAGCGGGGGGGAAAGAGACCCAGTACTTC; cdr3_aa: CSVPRLAGGKETQYF
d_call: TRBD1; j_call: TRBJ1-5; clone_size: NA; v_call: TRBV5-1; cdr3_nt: TGCGCCAGCAGCCCGGATACAGGGGGTCAGCCCCAGCATTTT; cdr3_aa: CASSPDTGGQPQHF
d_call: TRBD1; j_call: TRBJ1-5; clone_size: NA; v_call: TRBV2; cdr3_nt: TGTGCCAGCAGTGGGCAGGGGGTTAATCAGCCCCAGCATTTT; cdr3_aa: CASSGQGVNQPQHF
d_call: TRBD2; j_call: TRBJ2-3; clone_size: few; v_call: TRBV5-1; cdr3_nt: TGCGCCAGCAGCATTACCGGGACTAGCAGTCCCACAGATACGCAGTATTTT; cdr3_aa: CASSITGTSSPTDTQYF
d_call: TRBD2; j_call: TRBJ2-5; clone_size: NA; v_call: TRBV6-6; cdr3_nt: TGTGCCAGCAGGACTAGCGGGGCTAACCAAGAGACCCAGTACTTC; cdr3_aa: CASRTSGANQETQYF
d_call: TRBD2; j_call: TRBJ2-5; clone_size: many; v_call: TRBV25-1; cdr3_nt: TGTGCCAGCAGGAGCGGGAGAGGTGAGACCCAGTACTTC; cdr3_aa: CASRSGRGETQYF
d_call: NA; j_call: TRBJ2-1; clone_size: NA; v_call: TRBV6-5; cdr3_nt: TGTGCCAGTTCGCGGCCTGGGATACTCTACAATGAGCAGTTCTTC; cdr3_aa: CASSRPGILYNEQFF
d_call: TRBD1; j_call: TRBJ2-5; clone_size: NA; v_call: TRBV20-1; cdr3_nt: TGCAGTGCGACCGGGACAGGGGGCTTTGAGACCCAGTACTTC; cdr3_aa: CSATGTGGFETQYF
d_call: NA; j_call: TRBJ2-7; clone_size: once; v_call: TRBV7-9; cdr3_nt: TGTGCCAGCAGGGGGATTGAAGGCGTCTCCTACGAGCAGTACTTC; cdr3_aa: CASRGIEGVSYEQYF
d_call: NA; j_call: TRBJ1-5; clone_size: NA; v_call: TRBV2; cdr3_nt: TGTGCCAGCAAGGTCGGCAGCAATCAGCCCCAGCATTTT; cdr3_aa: CASKVGSNQPQHF
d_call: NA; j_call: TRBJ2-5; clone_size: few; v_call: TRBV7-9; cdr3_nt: TGTGCCAGCAGCTTAGTTCCCGTGGAGGCGACCCAGTACTTC; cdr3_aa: CASSLVPVEATQYF
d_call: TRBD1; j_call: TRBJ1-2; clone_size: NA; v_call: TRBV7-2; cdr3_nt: TGTGCCAGCAGACCGGACAGGGCCGAGGGCCACACCTTC; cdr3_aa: CASRPDRAEGHTF
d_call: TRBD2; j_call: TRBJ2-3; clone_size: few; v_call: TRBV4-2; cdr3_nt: TGTGCCAGCAGCCAAGATGAGGCGGGGGGGACCACAGATACGCAGTATTTT; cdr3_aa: CASSQDEAGGTTDTQYF
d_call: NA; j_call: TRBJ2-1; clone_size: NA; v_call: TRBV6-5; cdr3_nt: TGTGCCAGCAGTTACGACGGCCTTGAGAATGAGCAGTTCTTC; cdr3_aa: CASSYDGLENEQFF
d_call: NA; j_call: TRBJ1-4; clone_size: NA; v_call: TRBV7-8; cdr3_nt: TGTGCCAGCAGCCCACAGGGTTTACCTGAAAAACTGTTTTTT; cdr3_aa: CASSPQGLPEKLFF
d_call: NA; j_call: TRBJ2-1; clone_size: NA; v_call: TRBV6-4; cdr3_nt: TGTGCCAGCAGTGAATACGGTAGGAATGAGCAGTTCTTC; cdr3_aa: CASSEYGRNEQFF
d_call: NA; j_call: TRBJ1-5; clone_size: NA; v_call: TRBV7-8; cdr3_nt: TGTGCCAGCAGCTTAAGACAGGACCTTAACAATCAGCCCCAGCATTTT; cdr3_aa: CASSLRQDLNNQPQHF
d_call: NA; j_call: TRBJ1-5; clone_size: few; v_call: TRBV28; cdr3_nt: TGTGCCAGCAGTTTGAAGGGGCAGCCCCAGCATTTT; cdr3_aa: CASSLKGQPQHF
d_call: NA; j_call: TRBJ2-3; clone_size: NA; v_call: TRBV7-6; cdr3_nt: TGTGCCAGCAGCTTAACCCCTCCTGGTGTGGGGGCGGATACGCAGTATTTT; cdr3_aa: CASSLTPPGVGADTQYF
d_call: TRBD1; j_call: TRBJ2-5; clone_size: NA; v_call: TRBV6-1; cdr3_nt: TGTGCCAGCAGGGCCGGGACAGATAAAGAGACCCAGTACTTC; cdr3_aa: CASRAGTDKETQYF
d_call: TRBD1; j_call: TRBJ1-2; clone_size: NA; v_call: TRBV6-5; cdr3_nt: TGTGCCAGCAGTTACTCGGGACAGGGGATCGGCTATGGCTACACCTTC; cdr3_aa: CASSYSGQGIGYGYTF
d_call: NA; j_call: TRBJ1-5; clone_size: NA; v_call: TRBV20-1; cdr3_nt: TGCAGTGCTAGAGATACGAGGACAGCGGTAGCCCAGCCCCAGCATTTT; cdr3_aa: CSARDTRTAVAQPQHF
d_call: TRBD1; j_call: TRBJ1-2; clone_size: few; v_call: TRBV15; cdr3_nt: TGTGCCACCAGCAGAGATATCGGGCAGGGGGACTATGGCTACACCTTC; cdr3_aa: CATSRDIGQGDYGYTF
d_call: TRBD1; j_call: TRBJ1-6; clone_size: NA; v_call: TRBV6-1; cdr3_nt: TGTGCCAGCAGTGGGACGGGACAGGGAAGTTCACCCCTCCACTTT; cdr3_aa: CASSGTGQGSSPLHF
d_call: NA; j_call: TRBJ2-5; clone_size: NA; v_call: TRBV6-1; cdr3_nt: TGTGCCAGCAGGGGGGAGTTCCGGGAGACCCAGTACTTC; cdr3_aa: CASRGEFRETQYF
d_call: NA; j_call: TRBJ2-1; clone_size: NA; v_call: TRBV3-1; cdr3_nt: TGTGCCAGCAGCCACGACTCCTACAATGAGCAGTTCTTC; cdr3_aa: CASSHDSYNEQFF
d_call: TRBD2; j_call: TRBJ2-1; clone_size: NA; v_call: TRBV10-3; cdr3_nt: TGTGCCATCAGTGTCGGGACTAGCTCCTACAATGAGCAGTTCTTC; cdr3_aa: CAISVGTSSYNEQFF
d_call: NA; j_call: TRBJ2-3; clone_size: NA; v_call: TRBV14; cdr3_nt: TGTGCCAGCAGCCAAGCCCTCCTAGCAGGCCCCACAGATACGCAGTATTTT; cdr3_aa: CASSQALLAGPTDTQYF
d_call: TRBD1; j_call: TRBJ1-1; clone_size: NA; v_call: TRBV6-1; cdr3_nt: TGTGCCAGCAGTGAAGCGCCAGGGGGCCAAGCTTTCTTT; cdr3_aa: CASSEAPGGQAFF
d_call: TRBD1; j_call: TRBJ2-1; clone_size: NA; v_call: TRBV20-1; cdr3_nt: TGCAGTGCTACATCGACAGGGAATGGCCGGAGCGATGAGCAGTTCTTC; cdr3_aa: CSATSTGNGRSDEQFF
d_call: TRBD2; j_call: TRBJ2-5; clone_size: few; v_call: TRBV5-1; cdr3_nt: TGCGCCAGCAGACCACGACTAGCGGGGCAAGAGACCCAGTACTTC; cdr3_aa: CASRPRLAGQETQYF
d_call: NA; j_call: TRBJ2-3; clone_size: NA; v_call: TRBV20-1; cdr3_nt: TGCAGTACTAGAGACTACGCGGGACCCACAGATACGCAGTATTTT; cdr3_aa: CSTRDYAGPTDTQYF